This TCR beta chain was captured by sequencing in a study of a mutant IDH1 vaccine in newly diagnosed glioma (dated by TCRdb to about 2021). With regard to the full study: Across visits V03 through V10, patients got a total of eight vaccinations, given in weeks 1, 3, 5, 7, 11, 15, 19 and 23. In the chemotherapy-containing groups, vaccination started alongside temozolomide cycles, whereas in patients who had radiotherapy alone it started 4-6 weeks after radiotherapy. Of the roughly 33 treated patients, roughly 62% were male and around 40% were female, and the mean age was 40.4 years. Before enrollment, most patients had been given radiochemotherapy with temozolomide as standard therapy, while the rest had received either radiotherapy alone or temozolomide alone. Peripheral blood samples were drawn at six visits, namely V03 (baseline), V05, V07, V10, V12 and V13. For exploratory analyses, longitudinal TCRB deep sequencing was carried out in around 26 treated patients wherever samples were available.

For this clone: No antigen is known for it. No much larger clonotype is one base removed from it; base qualities were not supplied.

Libraries came from the immunoSEQ multiplex PCR assay. Rearranged TCR beta chain sequences were amplified using the hsTCRB Kit according to the manufacturer's protocol. TCRB libraries were sequenced on an Illumina MiSeq. Per the source publication's procedure: The kit vendor's proprietary platform handled demultiplexing, trimming and gene mapping. TCRdb obtained this table from immuneACCESS and retained in-frame rearrangements with V and J assigned. These tables miss some clones; where compared with another copy, unresolved V genes account for less than half of the shortfall, and the remainder is unexplained. The V and J calls and clone size are taken from that table; D and trimming were inferred from the DNA. A total of about 21,000 clones appear in this sample, 85% to 90% of them only once. The ten largest clones capture 5.7% of the sample. Reading the label with the study, this specimen's time point is: week 11, during vaccination. Every vaccine dose consisted of 300 ug of a 20-mer mutant IDH1 peptide in Montanide, administered subcutaneously together with topical imiquimod. Newly diagnosed WHO grade 3 or 4 IDH1-mutant astrocytomas showing loss of nuclear ATRX were present in the donors. The samples were drawn from NOA16, a multicentre, single-arm, open-label phase I trial in Germany that tested a mutant IDH1 peptide vaccine in humans for the first time. Genomic DNA for TCRB sequencing was extracted from EDTA blood using the DNeasy Blood and Tissue Kit.

Reading the germline V gene gives CDR1 SGHVS and CDR2 FQNEAQ. The CDR3 runs 15 residues from the cysteine to the phenylalanine. Just CDR3 DNA is preserved here, 45 bases in frame from base 1. The junction carries 12 bases between V and J, which are trimmed by 1 base and 2 bases respectively. Points the paper makes about the study in general: Selection of PBMC samples for TCRB deep sequencing was based on availability. Pseudoprogression appeared unrelated to alterations in the top peripheral T cell clonotypes detected by TCRB sequencing. The authors noted that analyses of patient blood samples could not be reproduced because of sample limitations. Immune responses induced by the vaccine were seen in 90% to 95% of patients across multiple MHC alleles.

Sequencing used PBMCs, obtained from a glioma patient whose treatment included an IDH1 peptide vaccine. This receptor was identified in a woman in her forties with glioma. The chain is encoded by TRBV7-8 joined to TRBJ2-7; the D region possibly corresponds to TRBD1 (5 bases align). The DNA sequence is as follows: TGTGCCAGCAGCTTAGACCACAGGTTCCCCTACGAGCAGTACTTC. Translated, it gives CASSLDHRFPYEQYF.